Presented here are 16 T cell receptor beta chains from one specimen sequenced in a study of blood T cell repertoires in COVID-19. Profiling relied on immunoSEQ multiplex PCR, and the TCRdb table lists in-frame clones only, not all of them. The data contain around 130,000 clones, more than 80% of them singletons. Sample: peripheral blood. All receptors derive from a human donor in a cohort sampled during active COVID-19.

The CDR3 loop is CASSPRQGTGELFF. The CDR3 DNA reads TGTGCCAGCAGCCCCAGACAGGGTACCGGGGAGCTGTTTTTT. This sequence joins TRBV7-2 and TRBJ2-2, with TRBD1 identical over 7 bases. The trim removed 5 bases at V and 5 bases at J, leaving 5 bases unmatched. CDR1 is SGHTA, CDR2 FQGNSA, per germline. The CDR3 is made up of 14 amino acids.

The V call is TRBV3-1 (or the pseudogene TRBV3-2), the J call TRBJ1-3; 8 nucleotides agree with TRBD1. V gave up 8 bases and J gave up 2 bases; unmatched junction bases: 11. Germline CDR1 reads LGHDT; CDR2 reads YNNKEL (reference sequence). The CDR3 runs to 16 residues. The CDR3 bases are TGTGCCAGCTTAATGGACAGGGCATTGGCTGGAAACACCATATATTTT. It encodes CASLMDRALAGNTIYF.

CDR3 in DNA: TGTGCCAGCAGCGTAGGGGGACAGATTAATGAAAAACTGTTTTTT. Encoded protein: CASSVGGQINEKLFF. The chain has TRBV9 and TRBJ1-4; 7 nucleotides align to TRBD1. Germline CDR1 is SGDLS and CDR2 is YYNGEE. This CDR3 region has 15 residues. The V segment lost 0 bases and the J segment 4 bases; nucleotides outside the gene matches: 3.

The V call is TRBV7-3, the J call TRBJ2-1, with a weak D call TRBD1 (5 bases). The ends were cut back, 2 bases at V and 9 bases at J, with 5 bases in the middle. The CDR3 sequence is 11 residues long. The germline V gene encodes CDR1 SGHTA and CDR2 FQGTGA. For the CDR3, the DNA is TGTGCCAGCAGCTTAGACAGTGAGCAGTTCTTC. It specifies CASSLDSEQFF.

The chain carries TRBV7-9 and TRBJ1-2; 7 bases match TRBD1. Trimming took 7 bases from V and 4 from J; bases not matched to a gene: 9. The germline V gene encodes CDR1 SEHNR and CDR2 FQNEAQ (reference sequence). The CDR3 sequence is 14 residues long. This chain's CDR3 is CASNDPGQIYGYTF. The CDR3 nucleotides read TGTGCCAGCAACGATCCGGGACAGATCTATGGCTACACCTTC.

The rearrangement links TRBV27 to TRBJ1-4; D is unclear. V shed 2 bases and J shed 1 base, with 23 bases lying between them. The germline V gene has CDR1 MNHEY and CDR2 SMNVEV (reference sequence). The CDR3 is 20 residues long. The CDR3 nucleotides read TGTGCCAGCAGTTTACAGAGTGTAGGGAGTGTTTTTGGAACTAATGAAAAACTGTTTTTT. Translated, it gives CASSLQSVGSVFGTNEKLFF.

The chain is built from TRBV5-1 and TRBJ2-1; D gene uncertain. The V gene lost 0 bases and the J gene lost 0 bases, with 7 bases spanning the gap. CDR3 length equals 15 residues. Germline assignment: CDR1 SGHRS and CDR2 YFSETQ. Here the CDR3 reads CASSLVGDSYNEQFF. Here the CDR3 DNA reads TGCGCCAGCAGCTTGGTAGGAGACTCCTACAATGAGCAGTTCTTC.

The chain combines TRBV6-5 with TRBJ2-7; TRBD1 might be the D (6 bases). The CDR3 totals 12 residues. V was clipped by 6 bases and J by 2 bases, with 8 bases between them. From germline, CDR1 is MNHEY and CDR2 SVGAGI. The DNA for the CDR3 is TGTGCCAGCAGATGGGACACCTACGAGCAGTACTTC. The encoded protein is CASRWDTYEQYF.

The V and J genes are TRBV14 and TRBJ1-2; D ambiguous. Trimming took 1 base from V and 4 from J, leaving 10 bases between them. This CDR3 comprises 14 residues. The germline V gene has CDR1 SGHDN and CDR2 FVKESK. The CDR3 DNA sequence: TGTGCCAGCAGCCAAGTTGCACACCTCTATGGCTACACCTTC. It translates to CASSQVAHLYGYTF. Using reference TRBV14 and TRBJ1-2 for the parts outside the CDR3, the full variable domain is EAGVTQFPSHSVIEKGQTVTLRCDPISGHDNLYWYRRVMGKEIKFLLHFVKESKQDESGMPNNRFLAERTGGTYSTLKVQPAELEDSGVYFCASSQVAHLYGYTFGSGTRLTVV.

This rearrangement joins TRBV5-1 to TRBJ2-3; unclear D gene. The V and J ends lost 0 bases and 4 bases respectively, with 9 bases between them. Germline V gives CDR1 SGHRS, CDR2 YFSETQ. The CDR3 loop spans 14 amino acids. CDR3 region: CASSLGASSDTQYF. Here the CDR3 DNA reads TGCGCCAGCAGCTTGGGGGCTTCTTCAGATACGCAGTATTTT.

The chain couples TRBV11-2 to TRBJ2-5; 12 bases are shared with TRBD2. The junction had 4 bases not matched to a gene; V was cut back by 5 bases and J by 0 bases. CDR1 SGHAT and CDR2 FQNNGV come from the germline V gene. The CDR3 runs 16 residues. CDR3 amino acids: CASSPRTSGNQETQYF. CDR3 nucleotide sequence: TGTGCCAGCAGCCCCAGGACTAGCGGGAACCAAGAGACCCAGTACTTC.

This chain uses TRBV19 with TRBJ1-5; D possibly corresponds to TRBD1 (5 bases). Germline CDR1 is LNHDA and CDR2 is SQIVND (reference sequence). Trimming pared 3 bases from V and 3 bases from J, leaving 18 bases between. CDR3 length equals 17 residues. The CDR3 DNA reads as TGTGCCAGTAGTATTTCGGGGCCAGGAGGGCTCAATCAGCCCCAGCATTTT. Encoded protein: CASSISGPGGLNQPQHF.

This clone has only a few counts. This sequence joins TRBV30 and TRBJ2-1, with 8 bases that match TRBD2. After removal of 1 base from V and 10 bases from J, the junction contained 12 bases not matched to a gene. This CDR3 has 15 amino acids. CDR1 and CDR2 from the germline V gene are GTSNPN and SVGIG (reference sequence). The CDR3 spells CAWSGTSQRAGEQFF. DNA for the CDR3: TGTGCCTGGAGTGGGACTAGCCAACGGGCAGGGGAGCAGTTCTTC.

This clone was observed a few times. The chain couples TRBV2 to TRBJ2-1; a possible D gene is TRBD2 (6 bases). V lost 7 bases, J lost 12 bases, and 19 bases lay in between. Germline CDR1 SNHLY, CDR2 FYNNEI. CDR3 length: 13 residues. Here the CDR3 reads CASTPGGGLWQFF. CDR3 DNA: TGTGCCAGCACCCCCGGGGGAGGACTGTGGCAGTTCTTC.

CDR3 nucleotides: TGTGCCAGCAGCTTGGTCCAGGGCCACATTCAGTACTTC. It is translated as CASSLVQGHIQYF. V and J are TRBV5-6 and TRBJ2-4; D is perhaps TRBD1 (5 bases). The germline V and J ends were trimmed by 0 bases and 8 bases, with 9 bases remaining between them. CDR1 is SGHDT and CDR2 is YYEEEE in the germline V gene. This CDR3 contains 13 residues.

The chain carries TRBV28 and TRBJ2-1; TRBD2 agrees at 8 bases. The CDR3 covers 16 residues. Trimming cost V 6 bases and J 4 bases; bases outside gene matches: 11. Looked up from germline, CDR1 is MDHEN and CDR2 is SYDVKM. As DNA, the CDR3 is TGTGCCAGCAGCCCCCTGCGGGAGGCGACTTACAATGAGCAGTTCTTC. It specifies CASSPLREATYNEQFF. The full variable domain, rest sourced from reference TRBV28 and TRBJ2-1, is DVKVTQSSRYLVKRTGEKVFLECVQDMDHENMFWYRQDPGLGLRLIYFSYDVKMKEKGDIPEGYSVSREKKERFSLILESASTNQTSMYLCASSPLREATYNEQFFGPGTRLTVL.